The text below deals with one T cell receptor (beta chain). The source of the sample is a study of blood T cell repertoires in COVID-19. Method: immunoSEQ multiplex PCR; TCRdb's copy keeps in-frame clones and lacks some. This table has under 300,000 clones, 84% appearing once. In Seattle, patients joined the study during active infection and were tracked longitudinally. Germline CDR1 reads MDHEN; CDR2 reads SYDVKM. CDR3 length: 14 residues. Trimming removed 6 bases at V and 5 bases at J, with 16 bases between. This TCR derives from a human donor with COVID-19, enrolled during active disease. The donor label of this sample is uncertain. The chain has TRBV28 and TRBJ1-2; D possibly corresponds to TRBD1 (6 bases). Material: peripheral blood. The CDR3 region is CASRETGVGYGYTF. In DNA form, the CDR3 reads TGTGCCAGCAGAGAGACAGGAGTAGGGTATGGCTACACCTTC.